This T cell receptor beta chain was sequenced in a study of CD8 T cells in Susac syndrome. Germline V CDR1 and CDR2: SQVTM, ANQGSEA. The CDR3 runs to 15 residues. Trimming stripped 4 bases from V and 0 bases from J, with 16 bases between. RNA in amounts of roughly 0.5 to 1 ug was reverse transcribed with random hexamers. TCRdb independently ran MiXCR on the immunoSEQ multiplex PCR reads; one entry per CDR3 protein. This table holds about 140,000 distinct CDR3 sequences, 85% to 95% found once. Input material: CD4+ T cells from PBMCs. The chain is built from TRBV29-1 and TRBJ2-7; tentative D call: TRBD2 (7 bases). This TCR came from a human donor with multiple sclerosis. CDR3 bases: TGCAGCGTTGGGCCTTTCGCGGGGGCCTCCTACGAGCAGTACTTC. This encodes CSVGPFAGASYEQYF.